Presented here are 29 T cell receptor beta chains from one specimen sequenced in a study of patients and donors after allogeneic stem cell transplantation (dated by TCRdb to the early 2020s). Libraries were made using RT-PCR. TCRdb records NextSeq 550 as the sequencer. In TCRdb, the public reads were trimmed at Q25 with fastp and aligned with MiXCR, with productive beta chains retained. Under each unique CDR3 protein, matching rows form one entry showing the most common genes and DNA. The sample includes hundreds of thousands of distinct CDR3 sequences, with 14% observed a single time. The ten largest clones represent under 14% of the sample. The specimen was blood, either unsorted or a sorted T cell fraction (not recorded which). These receptors all come from a human donor who was either an allogeneic HSCT recipient or a stem cell or donor lymphocyte infusion donor (not recorded which). It is not recorded whose cells these are; they may come from a transplant donor.

A few counts support this clonotype. V gene TRBV5-5 combines with J gene TRBJ1-2; 8 nucleotides match TRBD1. The CDR3 covers 13 residues. V lost 5 bases to trimming and J lost 7 bases; unmatched junction nucleotides: 7. The germline V gene has CDR1 SGHKS and CDR2 YYEKEE (reference sequence). This CDR3 reads CASRVTGGSGYTF. The DNA for the CDR3 is TGTGCCAGCAGAGTTACAGGGGGGTCTGGCTACACCTTC. Using reference TRBV5-5 and TRBJ1-2 for the parts outside the CDR3, the full variable domain is DAGVTQSPTHLIKTRGQQVTLRCSPISGHKSVSWYQQVLGQGPQFIFQYYEKEERGRGNFPDRFSARQFPNYSSELNVNALLLGDSALYLCASRVTGGSGYTFGSGTRLTVV.

At least ten counts were recorded for this clonotype. The rearrangement links TRBV7-2 to TRBJ1-1; D remains ambiguous. The CDR3 loop spans 13 amino acids. The germline V and J ends were trimmed by 5 bases and 5 bases, with 12 bases remaining between them. The germline CDR1 and CDR2 sequences are SGHTA and FQGNSA. CDR3 coding DNA: TGTGCCAGCAGCGAGAGGAGGCGGACTGAAGCTTTCTTT. The encoded protein is CASSERRRTEAFF.

The chain is built from TRBV4-2 and TRBJ1-1; no definite D call. Germline V CDR1 and CDR2: LGHNA, YNFKEQ. The CDR3 has 13 residues. V lost 1 base and J lost 6, with 9 bases in between. The CDR3 region has the DNA TGTGCCAGCAGCCAAGCCCCACGCGCTGAAGCTTTCTTT. Translated: CASSQAPRAEAFF.

This clonotype was picked up many times. The CDR3 DNA sequence: TGTGCCATCAGTGAGTCCGGAGGGGGCGGATATCAGCCCCAGCATTTT. This sequence encodes CAISESGGGGYQPQHF. V gene TRBV10-3 combines with J gene TRBJ1-5; TRBD1 matches at 7 bases. The CDR3 runs to 16 residues. V lost 0 bases and J lost 5; bases outside the gene matches: 7. The germline V gene encodes CDR1 ENHRY and CDR2 SYGVKD.

This clonotype was seen many times. The gene calls are TRBV4-1 and TRBJ2-1; TRBD2 matches at 9 bases. J lost 9 bases, V lost 0 bases, and 15 bases had no gene match. The CDR3 sequence is 18 residues long. CDR1 and CDR2 from the germline V gene are MGHRA and YSYEKL. The CDR3 nucleotides read TGCGCCAGCAGCCAAGATCGAGGTAGCGGGAGAAAGACGGTTGAGCAGTTCTTC. As protein: CASSQDRGSGRKTVEQFF.

Many counts were recorded for this clonotype. CDR3 bases: TGCAGTGCCCGAGGACAGGGGGGCTCCTACGAGCAGTACTTC. It encodes CSARGQGGSYEQYF. This chain uses TRBV20-1 with TRBJ2-7; 10 bases agree with TRBD1. Germline CDR1 is DFQATT and CDR2 is SNEGSKA (reference sequence). The CDR3 loop spans 14 amino acids. The V segment lost 6 bases and the J segment 0 bases; nucleotides outside the gene matches: 5.

This clonotype was recorded at least ten times. The chain joins TRBV3-1 to TRBJ1-1; D ambiguous. This CDR3 has 13 amino acids. The germline CDR1 and CDR2 sequences are LGHDT and YNNKEL (reference sequence). With 4 bases removed from V and 3 bases from J, the gap between germline ends came to 9 bases. This chain's CDR3 is CASSLLFDTEAFF. CDR3 DNA sequence: TGTGCCAGCAGCCTCCTATTCGACACTGAAGCTTTCTTT.

This clonotype came up many times. This chain connects TRBV5-6 to TRBJ1-2; possible D gene TRBD1, 5 bases. The germline gives CDR1 SGHDT, CDR2 YYEEEE. V lost 4 bases, J lost 2 bases, and 21 bases lay in between. This CDR3 has 17 residues. In DNA form, the CDR3 reads TGTGCCAGCAGCGAAGGTAGGGACGCCCTCTGGAACTATGGCTACACCTTC. It codes for CASSEGRDALWNYGYTF.

This chain uses TRBV20-1 with TRBJ1-5, with 7 bases that match TRBD1. CDR1 is DFQATT and CDR2 is SNEGSKA in the germline V gene (reference sequence). This CDR3 region has 14 residues. V was clipped by 6 bases and J by 2 bases; unmatched bases: 7. CDR3 sequence: CSAPTGSGNQPQHF. CDR3 in DNA: TGCAGTGCGCCGACAGGGAGTGGCAATCAGCCCCAGCATTTT.

This clonotype came up a few times. V gene TRBV24-1 combines with J gene TRBJ1-2; 8 bases agree with TRBD1. The CDR3 has 16 residues. V was clipped by 6 bases and J by 4 bases; unmatched bases: 12. CDR1 is KGHDR, CDR2 SFDVKD, per germline. The CDR3 here is CATSLFSGQDLYGYTF. CDR3 DNA sequence: TGTGCCACCAGTCTCTTCTCGGGACAGGATCTCTATGGCTACACCTTC.

This clonotype has only a few counts. This sequence joins TRBV5-1 and TRBJ2-2; 7 positions match TRBD1. The J segment lost 4 bases and the V segment lost 7 bases, leaving 10 bases of the junction unmatched. The CDR3 sequence is 15 residues long. Germline values: CDR1 SGHRS, CDR2 YFSETQ. In DNA form, the CDR3 reads TGCGCCAGCGGATCCGGGACAGAATTCACCGGGGAGCTGTTTTTT. Encoded protein: CASGSGTEFTGELFF.

The chain combines TRBV7-3 with TRBJ2-2, with TRBD1 matching over 10 bases. V shed 5 bases and J 4 bases; nucleotides not matched to a gene: 4. The CDR3 has 15 residues. The V gene's germline CDR1 is SGHTA and CDR2 FQGTGA. The CDR3 here is CASSPDRGRTGELFF. The CDR3 coding sequence is TGTGCCAGCAGCCCTGACAGGGGGCGCACCGGGGAGCTGTTTTTT. The variable domain in full, completed from reference TRBV7-3 and TRBJ2-2, reads GAGVSQTPSNKVTEKGKYVELRCDPISGHTALYWYRQSLGQGPEFLIYFQGTGAADDSGLPNDRFFAVRPEGSVSTLKIQRTERGDSAVYLCASSPDRGRTGELFFGEGSRLTVL.

This clonotype was seen ten or more times. The CDR3 reads CASRGQGYNEQFF. As DNA, the CDR3 is TGTGCCAGCAGGGGACAGGGATACAATGAGCAGTTCTTC. The V gene is TRBV6-1, the J gene TRBJ2-1; TRBD1 matches at 9 bases. The ends lost 6 bases at V and 4 bases at J; junction bases unmatched: 1. Germline V gene lookup returns CDR1 MNHNS and CDR2 SASEGT. The CDR3 has 13 amino acids.

This clonotype showed up just a few times. V usage is TRBV3-1 and J usage is TRBJ2-3, with TRBD2 matching 8 bases. CDR1 LGHDT and CDR2 YNNKEL come from the germline V gene (reference sequence). CDR3 length: 16 amino acids. Trimming removed 1 base from V and 5 bases from J; junction bases left unmatched: 8. The CDR3 sequence: CASSQAGTRKGDTQYF. CDR3 sequence (DNA): TGTGCCAGCAGCCAAGCCGGGACTAGGAAGGGAGATACGCAGTATTTT.

DNA for the CDR3: TGTGCCAGCAGTAGGGGACAGGGAGATGGCTACACCTTC. Its protein product is CASSRGQGDGYTF. The J gene is TRBJ1-2, the V gene TRBV6-1, with 9 bases that match TRBD1. This CDR3 comprises 13 residues. The germline CDR1 and CDR2 sequences are MNHNS and SASEGT. The V gene end was trimmed by 5 bases and the J gene end by 6 bases; junction bases not matched to a gene: 4.

The chain uses TRBV20-1 and TRBJ1-1; TRBD1 is a possible D gene (5 bases). The V gene's germline CDR1 is DFQATT and CDR2 SNEGSKA (reference sequence). Deletions cut 5 bases from V and 4 bases from J, with 17 bases between. This CDR3 contains 14 residues. The CDR3 sequence: CSASHEGWLTEAFF. The CDR3 region has the DNA TGCAGTGCTTCCCACGAGGGGTGGCTCACTGAAGCTTTCTTT.

This sequence joins TRBV7-3 and TRBJ1-1, with TRBD1 as a possible D gene (6 bases). V was clipped by 5 bases and J by 4 bases, with 11 bases between them. The germline V gene encodes CDR1 SGHTA and CDR2 FQGTGA. The CDR3 loop spans 13 amino acids. The CDR3 region is CASSGGRVTEAFF. The CDR3 DNA is TGTGCCAGCAGCGGGGGCCGGGTCACTGAAGCTTTCTTT.

The chain uses TRBV6-1 and TRBJ2-2; 7 bases line up with TRBD2. The germline V gene encodes CDR1 MNHNS and CDR2 SASEGT. The CDR3 has 16 amino acids. The V and J ends lost 6 bases and 1 base, in that order; junction bases with no gene match: 8. CDR3 protein: CASRSSGGGNTGELFF. For the CDR3, the DNA is TGTGCCAGCAGATCATCCGGCGGGGGGAACACCGGGGAGCTGTTTTTT.

This clonotype was recorded a few times. This chain uses TRBV9 with TRBJ2-1, with 9 bases that match TRBD1. The CDR3 sequence is 16 residues long. Germline CDR1 reads SGDLS; CDR2 reads YYNGEE. V was clipped by 0 bases and J by 9 bases; unmatched bases: 10. The CDR3 spells CASSVGSRQGVGEQFF. The CDR3, as DNA: TGTGCCAGCAGCGTAGGGTCGAGACAGGGGGTCGGTGAGCAGTTCTTC.

V is TRBV20-1 and J is TRBJ1-1; D might be TRBD1 (5 bases). This CDR3 has 14 residues. Trimming stripped 7 bases from V and 3 bases from J, with 18 bases between. The germline V gene encodes CDR1 DFQATT and CDR2 SNEGSKA (reference sequence). The CDR3 spells CSVKDGGSDTEAFF. CDR3 DNA: TGCAGTGTAAAAGACGGGGGTTCGGACACTGAAGCTTTCTTT.

This clonotype was counted a few times. The chain combines TRBV7-9 with TRBJ1-3, with 7 bases fitting TRBD1. Trimming removed 8 bases from V and 0 bases from J; junction bases left unmatched: 10. Germline CDR1 SEHNR, CDR2 FQNEAQ (reference sequence). The CDR3 is made up of 16 amino acids. As DNA, the CDR3 is TGTGCCAGCTCCGACAGGGCGAGTTTCTCTGGAAACACCATATATTTT. Translation gives CASSDRASFSGNTIYF.

This clonotype showed up just a few times. The chain links TRBV6-1 to TRBJ1-2; 8 bases fit TRBD1. V lost 3 bases, J lost 5 bases, and 14 bases stayed unmatched. Germline V CDR1 and CDR2: MNHNS, SASEGT. The CDR3 length is 17 residues. CDR3 in amino acids: CASSEPLPRGLRYGYTF. The DNA for the CDR3 is TGTGCCAGCAGTGAGCCCCTCCCCAGGGGGCTACGGTATGGCTACACCTTC.

This clonotype turned up a few times. This chain uses TRBV2 with TRBJ1-3; tentatively, D is TRBD1 (5 bases). Trimming left V 2 bases short and J 7 bases short, with 12 bases between. Germline-derived CDR1 and CDR2 are SNHLY and FYNNEI. The CDR3 totals 14 residues. CDR3 sequence reads: CASSESPGRNTIYF. The CDR3 bases are TGTGCCAGCAGTGAAAGCCCGGGACGGAACACCATATATTTT. The full variable domain, completed using reference TRBV2 and TRBJ1-3, is EPEVTQTPSHQVTQMGQEVILRCVPISNHLYFYWYRQILGQKVEFLVSFYNNEISEKSEIFDDQFSVERPDGSNFTLKIRSTKLEDSAMYFCASSESPGRNTIYFGEGSWLTVV.

This clonotype came up a few times. V gene TRBV19 combines with J gene TRBJ1-1, with 9 nucleotides matching TRBD1. Trimming at V came to 5 bases and at J to 0 bases, leaving 4 bases not matched to a gene. CDR1 is LNHDA, CDR2 SQIVND, per germline (reference sequence). The CDR3 totals 15 residues. The CDR3 region has the DNA TGTGCCAGTAGTGGGACAGGGATCATGAACACTGAAGCTTTCTTT. Translated, it gives CASSGTGIMNTEAFF. Full variable domain (rest looked up from reference TRBV19 and TRBJ1-1): DGGITQSPKYLFRKEGQNVTLSCEQNLNHDAMYWYRQDPGQGLRLIYYSQIVNDFQKGDIAEGYSVSREKKESFPLTVTSAQKNPTAFYLCASSGTGIMNTEAFFGQGTRLTVV.

The V gene is TRBV24-1, the J gene TRBJ2-5, with D perhaps matching TRBD1 or TRBD2 (5 bases each). Germline assignment: CDR1 KGHDR and CDR2 SFDVKD. The CDR3 is made up of 15 amino acids. V lost 3 bases to trimming and J lost 4 bases, with 14 bases between them. The CDR3 nucleotides are TGTGCCACCAGTGATCTCTCCTTCGGGGCAGAGACCCAGTACTTC. It specifies CATSDLSFGAETQYF.

This clonotype turned up a few times. The chain is built from TRBV15 and TRBJ2-2; D not resolved. Germline V CDR1 and CDR2: LNHNV, YYDKDF (reference sequence). CDR3 size: 16 residues. Trimming pared 0 bases from V and 1 base from J, leaving 9 bases between. Here the CDR3 DNA reads TGTGCCACCAGCAGAGACGTTAGGAGGAACACCGGGGAGCTGTTTTTT. This sequence encodes CATSRDVRRNTGELFF.

This clonotype was seen a few times. The chain recombines TRBV20-1 with TRBJ2-1; D is perhaps TRBD1 or TRBD2 (7 bases each). V dropped 5 bases and J dropped 10 bases, with 18 bases sitting between them. Per the germline V gene, CDR1 is DFQATT and CDR2 is SNEGSKA (reference sequence). The CDR3 runs 13 residues. DNA of the CDR3: TGCAGTGCTTCCAGGGGGGGGCCGAAGGAGCAGTTCTTC. Its translation: CSASRGGPKEQFF.

Many counts were recorded for this clonotype. The genes are TRBV5-1 and TRBJ1-5, with a weak D call TRBD1 (5 bases). This CDR3 is built from 15 residues. V was cut by 0 bases and J by 4 bases, with 11 bases left in between. CDR1 is SGHRS, CDR2 YFSETQ, per germline. This CDR3 reads CASSLAAGPNQPQHF. CDR3 bases: TGCGCCAGCAGCTTGGCCGCGGGACCTAATCAGCCCCAGCATTTT.

The CDR3 region has the DNA TGTGCCAGCAGTCCACGGGGGCATGGGACCGGGGAGCTGTTTTTT. Protein sequence: CASSPRGHGTGELFF. J is TRBJ2-2 and V is TRBV28; either TRBD1 or TRBD2 may supply D (6 bases each). V was pared by 5 bases and J by 5 bases, with 15 bases between. Germline lookup yields CDR1 MDHEN and CDR2 SYDVKM. The CDR3 runs 15 residues.